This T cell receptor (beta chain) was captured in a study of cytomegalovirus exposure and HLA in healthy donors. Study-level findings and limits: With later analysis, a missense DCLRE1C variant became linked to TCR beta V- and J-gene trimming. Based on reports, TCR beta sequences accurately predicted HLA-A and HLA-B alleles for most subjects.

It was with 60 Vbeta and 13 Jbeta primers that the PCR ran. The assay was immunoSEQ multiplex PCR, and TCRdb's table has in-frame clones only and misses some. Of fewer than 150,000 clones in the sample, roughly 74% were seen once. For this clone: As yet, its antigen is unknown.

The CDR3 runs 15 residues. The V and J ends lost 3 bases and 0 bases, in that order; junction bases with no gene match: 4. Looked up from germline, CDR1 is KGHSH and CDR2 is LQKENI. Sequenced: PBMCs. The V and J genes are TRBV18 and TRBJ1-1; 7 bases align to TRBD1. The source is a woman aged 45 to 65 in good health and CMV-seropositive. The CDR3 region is CASSPIQGLNTEAFF. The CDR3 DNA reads TGTGCCAGCTCACCGATACAGGGGCTGAACACTGAAGCTTTCTTT.